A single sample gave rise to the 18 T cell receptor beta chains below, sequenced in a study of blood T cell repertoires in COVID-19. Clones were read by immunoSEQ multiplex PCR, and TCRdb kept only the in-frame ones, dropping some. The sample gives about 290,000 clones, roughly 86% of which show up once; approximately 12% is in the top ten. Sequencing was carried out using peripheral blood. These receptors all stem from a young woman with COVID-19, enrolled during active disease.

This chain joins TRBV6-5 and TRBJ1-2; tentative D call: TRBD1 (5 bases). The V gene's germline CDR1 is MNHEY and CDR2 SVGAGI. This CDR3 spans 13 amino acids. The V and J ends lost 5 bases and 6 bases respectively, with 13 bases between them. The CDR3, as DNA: TGTGCCAGCAGTATCAGGGTCGCGGATGGCTACACCTTC. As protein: CASSIRVADGYTF.

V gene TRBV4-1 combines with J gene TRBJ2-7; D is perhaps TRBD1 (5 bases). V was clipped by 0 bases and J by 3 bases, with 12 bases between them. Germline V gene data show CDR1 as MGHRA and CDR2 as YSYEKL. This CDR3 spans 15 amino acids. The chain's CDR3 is CASSQDQGSFYEQYF. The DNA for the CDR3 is TGCGCCAGCAGCCAAGATCAGGGCAGTTTCTACGAGCAGTACTTC.

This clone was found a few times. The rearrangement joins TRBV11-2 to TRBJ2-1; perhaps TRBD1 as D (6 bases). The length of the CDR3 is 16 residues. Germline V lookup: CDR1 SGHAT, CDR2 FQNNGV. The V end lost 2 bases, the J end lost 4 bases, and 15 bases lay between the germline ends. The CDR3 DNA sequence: TGTGCCAGCAGCTTAACCCCCCGGACAGATTACAATGAGCAGTTCTTC. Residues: CASSLTPRTDYNEQFF.

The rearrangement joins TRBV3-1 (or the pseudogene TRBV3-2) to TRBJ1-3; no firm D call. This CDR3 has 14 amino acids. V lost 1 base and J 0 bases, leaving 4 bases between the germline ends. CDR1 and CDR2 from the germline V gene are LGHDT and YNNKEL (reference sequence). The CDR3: CASSQVASGNTIYF. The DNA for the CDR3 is TGTGCCAGCAGCCAAGTAGCCTCTGGAAACACCATATATTTT.

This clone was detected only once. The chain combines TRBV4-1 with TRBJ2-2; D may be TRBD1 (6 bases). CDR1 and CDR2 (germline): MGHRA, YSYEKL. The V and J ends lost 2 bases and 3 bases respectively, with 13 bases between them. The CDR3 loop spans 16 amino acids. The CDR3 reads CASSQMDRRYTGELFF. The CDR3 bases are TGCGCCAGCAGCCAAATGGACAGAAGATACACCGGGGAGCTGTTTTTT.

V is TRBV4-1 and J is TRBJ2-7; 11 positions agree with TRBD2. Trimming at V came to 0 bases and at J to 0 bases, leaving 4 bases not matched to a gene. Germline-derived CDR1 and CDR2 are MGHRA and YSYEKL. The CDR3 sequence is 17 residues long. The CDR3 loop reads CASSQELAGVSSYEQYF. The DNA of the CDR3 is TGCGCCAGCAGCCAAGAACTAGCGGGGGTAAGCTCCTACGAGCAGTACTTC.

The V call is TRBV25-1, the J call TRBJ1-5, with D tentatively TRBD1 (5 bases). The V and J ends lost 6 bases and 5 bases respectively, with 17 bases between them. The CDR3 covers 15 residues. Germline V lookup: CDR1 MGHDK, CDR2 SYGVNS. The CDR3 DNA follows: TGTGCCAGCAGGCGGGGAGGAGGGGACGATCAGCCCCAGCATTTT. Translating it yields CASRRGGGDDQPQHF.

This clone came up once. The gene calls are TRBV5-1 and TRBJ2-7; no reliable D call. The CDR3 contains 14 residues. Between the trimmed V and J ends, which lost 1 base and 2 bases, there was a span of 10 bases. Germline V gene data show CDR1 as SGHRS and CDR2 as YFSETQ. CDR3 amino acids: CASSLQSVTYEQYF. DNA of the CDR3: TGCGCCAGCAGCTTGCAATCGGTTACCTACGAGCAGTACTTC.

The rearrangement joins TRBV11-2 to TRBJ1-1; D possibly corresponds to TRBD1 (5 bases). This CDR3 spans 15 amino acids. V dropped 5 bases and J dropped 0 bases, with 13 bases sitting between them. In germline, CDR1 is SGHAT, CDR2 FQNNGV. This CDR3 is CASSPGLTMNTEAFF. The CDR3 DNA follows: TGTGCCAGCAGCCCGGGACTGACGATGAACACTGAAGCTTTCTTT.

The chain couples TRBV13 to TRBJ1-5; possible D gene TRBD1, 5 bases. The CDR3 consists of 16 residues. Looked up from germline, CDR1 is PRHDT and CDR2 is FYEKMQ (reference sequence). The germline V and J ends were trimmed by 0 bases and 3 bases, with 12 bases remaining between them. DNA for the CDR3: TGTGCCAGCAGCTTAGGCCTTGGGGGGGTCAATCAGCCCCAGCATTTT. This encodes CASSLGLGGVNQPQHF.

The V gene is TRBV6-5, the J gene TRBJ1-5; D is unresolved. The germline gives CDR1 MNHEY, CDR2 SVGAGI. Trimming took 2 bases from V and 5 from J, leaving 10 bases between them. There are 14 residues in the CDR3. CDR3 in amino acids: CASSYATGYQPQHF. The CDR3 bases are TGTGCCAGCAGTTACGCGACTGGATATCAGCCCCAGCATTTT.

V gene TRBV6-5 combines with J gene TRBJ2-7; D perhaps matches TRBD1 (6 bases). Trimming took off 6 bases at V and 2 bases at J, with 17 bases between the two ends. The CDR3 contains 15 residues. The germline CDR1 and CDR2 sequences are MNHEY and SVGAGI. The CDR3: CASSDRFLQPYEQYF. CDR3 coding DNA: TGTGCCAGCAGCGACAGGTTCCTCCAACCCTACGAGCAGTACTTC.

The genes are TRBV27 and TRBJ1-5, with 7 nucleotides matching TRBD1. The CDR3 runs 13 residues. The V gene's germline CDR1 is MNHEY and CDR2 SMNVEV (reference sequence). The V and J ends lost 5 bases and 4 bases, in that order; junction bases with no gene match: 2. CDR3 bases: TGTGCCAGCAGTACAGGGGTTAATCAGCCCCAGCATTTT. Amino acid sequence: CASSTGVNQPQHF.

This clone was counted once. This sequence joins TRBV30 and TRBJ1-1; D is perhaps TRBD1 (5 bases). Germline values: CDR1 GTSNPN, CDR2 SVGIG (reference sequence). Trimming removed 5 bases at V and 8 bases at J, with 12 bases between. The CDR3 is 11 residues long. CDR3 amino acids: CAWVTGGEAFF. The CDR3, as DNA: TGTGCCTGGGTTACCGGGGGGGAAGCTTTCTTT.

This CDR3 is CASSFYMPNEQFF. The DNA for the CDR3 is TGTGCCAGCAGCTTTTACATGCCCAATGAGCAGTTCTTC. V and J are TRBV5-8 and TRBJ2-1; D not certain. CDR3 length equals 13 residues. V dropped 2 bases and J dropped 6 bases, with 9 bases sitting between them. The V gene's germline CDR1 is SGHTS and CDR2 YDEGEE.

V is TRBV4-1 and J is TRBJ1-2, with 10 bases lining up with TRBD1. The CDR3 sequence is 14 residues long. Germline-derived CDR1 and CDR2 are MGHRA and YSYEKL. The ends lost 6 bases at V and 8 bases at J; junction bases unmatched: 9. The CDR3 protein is CASRGTGDLRGYTF. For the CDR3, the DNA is TGCGCCAGCAGGGGGACAGGGGATCTTCGAGGCTACACCTTC.

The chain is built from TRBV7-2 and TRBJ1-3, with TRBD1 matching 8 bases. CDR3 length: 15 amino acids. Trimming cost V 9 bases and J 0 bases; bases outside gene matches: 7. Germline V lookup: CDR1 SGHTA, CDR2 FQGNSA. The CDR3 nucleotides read TGTGCCAGTCGCGGGACAGGAAGCTCTGGAAACACCATATATTTT. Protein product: CASRGTGSSGNTIYF.

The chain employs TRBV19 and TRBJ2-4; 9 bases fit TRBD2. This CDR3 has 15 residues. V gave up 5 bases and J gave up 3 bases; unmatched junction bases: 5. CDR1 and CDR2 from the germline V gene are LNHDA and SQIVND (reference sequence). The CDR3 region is CASSDLSGGKNIQYF. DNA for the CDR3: TGTGCCAGTAGTGACCTTAGCGGGGGCAAAAACATTCAGTACTTC.